This T cell receptor beta chain was recovered during a study of cytomegalovirus exposure and HLA in healthy donors. This clone is a singleton in its sample. V lost 0 bases, J lost 6 bases, and 11 bases stayed unmatched. Germline CDR1 and CDR2: ENHRY and SYGVKD. This CDR3 has 17 residues. At the time of sampling, donors were nominally healthy, though unrecorded immune exposures were likely. Primers for the PCR totalled 60 Vbeta and 13 Jbeta. Per the original data handling: An analysis performed later counted 72 million or so unique TCR beta chains (roughly 10 million of them shared). Repertoires were generated with immunoSEQ multiplex PCR, while TCRdb's copy carries only in-frame clones and drops some. V and J calls and clone size are those listed in that table; D and trimming were worked out from the DNA. The data contain over 150,000 clones, 70% to 85% of them singletons.

The chain is built from TRBV10-3 and TRBJ2-3; 8 nucleotides agree with TRBD2. The sequencing sample was made of PBMCs. This sequence originates from a man between 18 and 29 years old in good health and CMV-seronegative. CDR3 residues: CAISESINARGGDTQYF. CDR3 in DNA: TGTGCCATCAGTGAGTCGATTAATGCACGGGGGGGTGATACGCAGTATTTT.